The 17 T cell receptor beta chains below come from one sample, sequenced in a study of blood T cell repertoires in COVID-19. TCRdb's table, derived via immunoSEQ multiplex PCR, lists solely in-frame clones and lacks some. The table includes about 350,000 clones, approximately 84% detected once. The sample was PBMCs or T cells enriched from blood (not recorded which). These TCRs come from a woman in her 30s who had recovered from COVID-19.

The chain carries TRBV5-1 and TRBJ2-1, with 9 bases that match TRBD2. Trimming removed 2 bases from V and 6 bases from J; junction bases left unmatched: 9. The germline V gene has CDR1 SGHRS and CDR2 YFSETQ. This CDR3 comprises 16 residues. The CDR3 DNA reads TGCGCCAGCAGCTTATGGGAGCGGGGGGCTGGCAATGAGCAGTTCTTC. Its translation is CASSLWERGAGNEQFF.

The chain couples TRBV27 to TRBJ2-5; 8 bases agree with TRBD1. Trimming took 3 bases from V and 2 from J; bases not matched to a gene: 8. Germline CDR1 and CDR2: MNHEY and SMNVEV (reference sequence). The CDR3 is made up of 16 amino acids. Here the CDR3 DNA reads TGTGCCAGCAGTTTTATTACAGGACAGGGTCAAGAGACCCAGTACTTC. This gives the protein CASSFITGQGQETQYF.

The chain recombines TRBV6-2 or TRBV6-3 with TRBJ2-4, with TRBD1 matching over 9 bases. Trimming cost V 5 bases and J 6 bases; bases outside gene matches: 5. The germline CDR1 and CDR2 sequences are MNHEY and SVGEGT. The CDR3 loop spans 14 amino acids. The CDR3 protein is CASSQDRGGNIQYF. The CDR3 DNA reads as TGTGCCAGCAGTCAGGACAGGGGTGGAAACATTCAGTACTTC.

The rearrangement joins TRBV11-3 to TRBJ2-7; D may be TRBD1 (6 bases). This CDR3 has 15 amino acids. V was clipped by 5 bases and J by 6 bases, with 20 bases between them. Germline V gives CDR1 SGHNT, CDR2 YENEEA. As DNA, the CDR3 is TGTGCCAGCAGCCCCGCCGGGACAAAAGATGCCGAGCAGTACTTC. Amino acid sequence: CASSPAGTKDAEQYF.

This clone appeared a few times. The chain uses TRBV11-3 and TRBJ2-5; tentatively, D is TRBD2 (6 bases). The CDR3 consists of 14 residues. Germline CDR1 and CDR2: SGHNT and YENEEA. The germline V and J ends were trimmed by 6 bases and 5 bases, with 16 bases remaining between them. Here the CDR3 DNA reads TGTGCCAGCAGTCAATTAACCCGGGGGGAGACCCAGTACTTC. Protein: CASSQLTRGETQYF.

The chain has TRBV28 and TRBJ1-2, with 8 bases fitting TRBD1. Trimming cost V 6 bases and J 1 base; bases outside gene matches: 4. The V gene's germline CDR1 is MDHEN and CDR2 SYDVKM. The CDR3 totals 14 residues. CDR3 residues: CASRDRGLNYGYTF. The CDR3 DNA follows: TGTGCCAGCAGAGACAGGGGACTTAACTATGGCTACACCTTC.

Here the CDR3 reads CAISESGALRGYTF. CDR3 in DNA: TGTGCCATCAGTGAGTCGGGGGCGTTGAGGGGCTACACCTTC. This chain joins TRBV10-3 and TRBJ1-2; a weak D match, TRBD1 (6 bases). Germline V gene sequence: CDR1 ENHRY, CDR2 SYGVKD. V was pared by 0 bases and J by 8 bases, with 13 bases between. This CDR3 spans 14 amino acids.

This chain links TRBV10-3 with TRBJ1-1; TRBD1 matches at 8 bases. Germline V gene data show CDR1 as ENHRY and CDR2 as SYGVKD. The length of the CDR3 is 16 residues. With V trimmed by 2 bases and J by 10 bases, 15 bases remained unmatched. CDR3 residues: CAISEGWAGGRGVAFF. Here the CDR3 DNA reads TGTGCCATCAGTGAGGGTTGGGCAGGGGGCCGTGGGGTAGCTTTCTTT.

The chain has TRBV5-4 and TRBJ2-5, with 7 positions matching TRBD2. This CDR3 is built from 14 residues. With 2 bases clipped from V and 2 bases from J, the junction kept 3 bases outside the gene matches. Germline CDR1 is SGHNT and CDR2 is YYREEE (reference sequence). The CDR3 here is CASSFPGLQETQYF. The CDR3 DNA sequence: TGTGCCAGCAGCTTTCCGGGACTACAAGAGACCCAGTACTTC.

The chain has TRBV6-2 or TRBV6-3 and TRBJ1-1; D may be TRBD1 (5 bases). Looked up from germline, CDR1 is MNHEY and CDR2 is SVGEGT. This CDR3 is built from 13 residues. Trimming removed 1 base at V and 7 bases at J, with 10 bases between. The CDR3 protein is CASSYLGDFEAFF. CDR3 DNA: TGTGCCAGCAGTTACTTGGGGGACTTTGAAGCTTTCTTT.

The chain combines TRBV5-4 with TRBJ2-5; TRBD1 agrees at 8 bases. The germline V gene encodes CDR1 SGHNT and CDR2 YYREEE (reference sequence). The V segment lost 4 bases and the J segment 5 bases; nucleotides outside the gene matches: 19. The CDR3 spans 18 residues. Here the CDR3 DNA reads TGTGCCAGCAGCCCCAATGGTCTAGGACAGGGTCATGGGGAGACCCAGTACTTC. Residues: CASSPNGLGQGHGETQYF.

This sequence joins TRBV11-2 and TRBJ1-3; D perhaps matches TRBD1 (6 bases). V was shortened by 2 bases and J by 0 bases, with 11 bases between the two germline ends. This CDR3 spans 16 amino acids. CDR1 and CDR2 from the germline V gene are SGHAT and FQNNGV. In DNA form, the CDR3 reads TGTGCCAGCAGCTTAAGGACAGTAAACTCTGGAAACACCATATATTTT. Amino acid sequence: CASSLRTVNSGNTIYF.

This clone is a singleton in its sample. The chain employs TRBV6-5 and TRBJ2-3; 8 nucleotides align to TRBD2. This CDR3 is 15 amino acids long. Per the germline V gene, CDR1 is MNHEY and CDR2 is SVGAGI. Germline trimming cut 7 bases from V and 3 bases from J; bases unmatched to any gene: 9. The CDR3 DNA reads TGTGCCAGCACCCATGGACGGGGGGGGACAGATACGCAGTATTTT. This gives the protein CASTHGRGGTDTQYF.

The chain has TRBV7-9 and TRBJ1-4, with 8 bases that match TRBD1. The V and J ends lost 8 bases and 14 bases, in that order; junction bases with no gene match: 13. This CDR3 contains 13 residues. Germline CDR1 reads SEHNR; CDR2 reads FQNEAQ (reference sequence). The CDR3 nucleotides read TGTGCCAGCCGAGGCGGACAGGGAAAAGACCTGTTTTTT. Translation gives CASRGGQGKDLFF.

The chain carries TRBV5-4 and TRBJ2-1, with 8 positions matching TRBD2. The CDR3 has 12 residues. Per the germline V gene, CDR1 is SGHNT and CDR2 is YYREEE (reference sequence). V trimming: 4 bases; J trimming: 8 bases; junction bases outside the gene matches: 2. CDR3 loop: CASSREGDEQFF. DNA for the CDR3: TGTGCCAGCAGCCGGGAGGGCGATGAGCAGTTCTTC.

The chain links TRBV7-2 to TRBJ2-1, with 8 bases identical to TRBD2. Germline loops: CDR1 SGHTA, CDR2 FQGNSA. CDR3 length: 15 residues. The junction had 9 bases not matched to a gene; V was cut back by 7 bases and J by 4 bases. The CDR3 DNA is TGTGCCAGCATCTCACGGGGGGGAACTTACAATGAGCAGTTCTTC. This translates into CASISRGGTYNEQFF. Full variable domain (missing parts from reference TRBV7-2 and TRBJ2-1): GAGVSQSPSNKVTEKGKDVELRCDPISGHTALYWYRQSLGQGLEFLIYFQGNSAPDKSGLPSDRFSAERTGGSVSTLTIQRTQQEDSAVYLCASISRGGTYNEQFFGPGTRLTVL.

The chain employs TRBV14 and TRBJ1-6; D call uncertain. The CDR3 covers 20 residues. Per germline, CDR1 SGHDN and CDR2 FVKESK. The germline V and J ends were trimmed by 1 base and 0 bases, with 19 bases remaining between them. In DNA form, the CDR3 reads TGTGCCAGCAGCCAAGTGCCCTTCTGGGCCGCGAGCTCCTATAATTCACCCCTCCACTTT. This encodes CASSQVPFWAASSYNSPLHF.